The 28 T cell receptor beta chains below come from one sample, sequenced in a study of CD8+ T cells in alopecia areata. Documented treatment: oral pan-JAK inhibitor, 5-10 mg twice daily. Extracted RNA was reverse transcribed, and the resulting cDNA served as sequencing template. Some clones are missing from TCRdb's copy, which holds only in-frame ones; the method was immunoSEQ multiplex PCR. The table includes around 150,000 clones, less than 70% detected once. Sequenced material: CD4+ T cells sorted from blood, taken at week 4, from a patient treated with tofacitinib. These receptors came from a human donor with alopecia areata.

This clone was seen a handful of times. The sample contains more than one DNA sequence encoding this CDR3. The CDR3 region is CSVEDGRGPSTDTQYF. Here the CDR3 DNA reads TGCAGCGTTGAAGATGGGCGGGGCCCTAGCACAGATACGCAGTATTTT. The chain joins TRBV29-1 to TRBJ2-3; TRBD2 might be the D (6 bases). V lost 0 bases and J 0 bases, leaving 13 bases between the germline ends. The CDR3 sequence is 16 residues long. Germline V CDR1 and CDR2: SQVTM, ANQGSEA.

The chain links TRBV5-1 to TRBJ2-6; 10 bases fit TRBD1. The CDR3 has 13 amino acids. Germline V gives CDR1 SGHRS, CDR2 YFSETQ. V was pared by 6 bases and J by 10 bases, with 4 bases of the junction left unmatched. CDR3 protein: CASTPGQGNVLTF. The CDR3 nucleotides read TGCGCCAGCACTCCGGGACAGGGGAACGTCCTGACTTTC.

This clone came up a few times. V gene TRBV29-1 combines with J gene TRBJ2-5, with D possibly called TRBD1 or TRBD2 (5 bases each). The CDR3 covers 14 residues. Trimming stripped 6 bases from V and 5 bases from J, with 19 bases between. CDR1 SQVTM and CDR2 ANQGSEA come from the germline V gene. The CDR3 bases are TGCAGCGTGATACCGGGGCACCTATGGGAGACCCAGTACTTC. This sequence encodes CSVIPGHLWETQYF.

In its sample, this clone was seen a few times. The chain is built from TRBV30 and TRBJ2-7; 8 bases are a match to TRBD2. Trimming cost V 3 bases and J 0 bases; bases outside gene matches: 16. Germline lookup yields CDR1 GTSNPN and CDR2 SVGIG (reference sequence). CDR3 size: 18 residues. DNA for the CDR3: TGTGCCTGGAGGGTCCGAGCGGGGGCCATAAAAAACTCCTACGAGCAGTACTTC. It is translated as CAWRVRAGAIKNSYEQYF.

J is TRBJ2-5 and V is TRBV5-4; TRBD2 agrees at 9 bases. The CDR3 covers 14 residues. CDR1 SGHNT and CDR2 YYREEE come from the germline V gene (reference sequence). With 4 bases clipped from V and 1 base from J, the junction kept 2 bases outside the gene matches. The CDR3 DNA follows: TGTGCCAGCAGCCTGGGACTAGCCCAAGAGACCCAGTACTTC. It codes for CASSLGLAQETQYF.

This chain connects TRBV27 to TRBJ2-4, with a weak D call TRBD2 (7 bases). Germline V gene data show CDR1 as MNHEY and CDR2 as SMNVEV (reference sequence). The CDR3 has 16 amino acids. V was cut by 5 bases and J by 1 base, with 15 bases left in between. The CDR3 region has the DNA TGTGCCAGCAGTACCGGGGGGCTCTTCGCCAAAAACATTCAGTACTTC. It specifies CASSTGGLFAKNIQYF.

The gene calls are TRBV6-5 and TRBJ2-3; TRBD2 matches at 7 bases. The junction had 14 bases not matched to a gene; V was cut back by 3 bases and J by 8 bases. CDR1 and CDR2 (germline): MNHEY, SVGAGI. The CDR3 has 16 amino acids. DNA for the CDR3: TGTGCCAGCAGTTATCCGCCAGGGACTCGGGGGGTTACGCAGTATTTT. Translating it yields CASSYPPGTRGVTQYF.

Only a few counts were recorded for this clone. CDR3 region: CSVEGQGWETQYF. CDR3 in DNA: TGCAGCGTTGAAGGACAGGGGTGGGAGACCCAGTACTTC. V usage is TRBV29-1 and J usage is TRBJ2-5; TRBD1 matches 8 bases. There are 13 residues in the CDR3. Germline assignment: CDR1 SQVTM and CDR2 ANQGSEA. The V segment lost 1 base and the J segment 5 bases; nucleotides outside the gene matches: 3.

The chain is built from TRBV6-5 and TRBJ1-2, with D uncertain. The CDR3 runs to 13 residues. Germline CDR1 is MNHEY and CDR2 is SVGAGI. V lost 3 bases, J lost 2 bases, and 7 bases lay in between. The CDR3 region is CASSYRENYGYTF. For the CDR3, the DNA is TGTGCCAGCAGTTATCGGGAGAACTATGGCTACACCTTC.

This clone appeared a single time. The V and J genes are TRBV30 and TRBJ2-5; the D gene could be TRBD1 or TRBD2 (5 bases each). CDR1 is GTSNPN and CDR2 is SVGIG in the germline V gene (reference sequence). This CDR3 spans 12 amino acids. V lost 3 bases and J lost 4, with 9 bases in between. The CDR3 loop reads CAWRRGPETQYF. For the CDR3, the DNA is TGTGCCTGGAGGAGGGGCCCAGAGACCCAGTACTTC.

This clone was counted between two and nine times. The chain couples TRBV5-6 to TRBJ2-7; D could derive from TRBD1 or TRBD2 (6 bases each). The germline CDR1 and CDR2 sequences are SGHDT and YYEEEE. The CDR3 is 13 amino acids. Between the trimmed V and J ends, which lost 6 bases and 4 bases, there was a span of 14 bases. This CDR3 is CASNNQGGYEQYF. DNA for the CDR3: TGTGCCAGCAACAACCAAGGGGGGTACGAGCAGTACTTC.

There are a few counts of this clone. The chain couples TRBV2 to TRBJ2-2, with 7 bases lining up with TRBD2. This CDR3 is built from 15 residues. Germline V lookup: CDR1 SNHLY, CDR2 FYNNEI. V dropped 5 bases and J dropped 2; count of bases not matched to a gene: 5. CDR3 amino acids: CASSRDYPNTGELFF. The CDR3 DNA sequence: TGTGCCAGCAGTCGGGACTACCCTAACACCGGGGAGCTGTTTTTT.

This rearrangement joins TRBV29-1 to TRBJ1-1; D not resolved. The CDR3 extends over 13 amino acids. Germline V gene data show CDR1 as SQVTM and CDR2 as ANQGSEA. The ends were cut back, 6 bases at V and 5 bases at J, with 16 bases in the middle. As DNA, the CDR3 is TGCAGCGTGGGTGCTGGTGGTGGGACTGAAGCTTTCTTT. This encodes CSVGAGGGTEAFF. Full variable domain (outside the CDR3, taken from reference TRBV29-1 and TRBJ1-1): SAVISQKPSRDICQRGTSLTIQCQVDSQVTMMFWYRQQPGQSLTLIATANQGSEATYESGFVIDKFPISRPNLTFSTLTVSNMSPEDSSIYLCSVGAGGGTEAFFGQGTRLTVV.

This chain joins TRBV5-1 and TRBJ2-7; 8 positions match TRBD1. Germline V gives CDR1 SGHRS, CDR2 YFSETQ. This CDR3 is 14 amino acids long. Losses at the gene ends were 3 bases for V and 3 bases for J; bases not matched to a gene: 5. CDR3 in amino acids: CASSSNTGGYEQYF. CDR3 nucleotides: TGCGCCAGCAGCTCGAATACAGGGGGCTACGAGCAGTACTTC.

J is TRBJ1-2 and V is TRBV14, with 9 bases identical to TRBD1. V shed 4 bases, J shed 5 bases, and the junction held 2 bases outside the gene matches. Per germline, CDR1 SGHDN and CDR2 FVKESK. This CDR3 is built from 13 residues. The CDR3 spells CASSPDRGYGYTF. In DNA, the CDR3 is TGTGCCAGCAGCCCGGACAGGGGTTATGGCTACACCTTC.

The chain employs TRBV10-2 and TRBJ1-1, with a weak D call TRBD1 (5 bases). The V end lost 3 bases, the J end lost 4 bases, and 9 bases lay between the germline ends. The CDR3 loop spans 13 amino acids. CDR1 is WSHSY and CDR2 is SAAADI in the germline V gene. The CDR3 DNA reads as TGCGCCAGCAGTGACAGGGTGGGCACTGAAGCTTTCTTT. Its protein is CASSDRVGTEAFF.

The chain carries TRBV30 and TRBJ1-2; D unclear. Trimming took off 3 bases at V and 3 bases at J, with 11 bases between the two ends. CDR3 size: 13 residues. Germline CDR1 is GTSNPN and CDR2 is SVGIG (reference sequence). CDR3 sequence: CAWRAWMYYGYTF. The CDR3 DNA is TGTGCCTGGAGGGCTTGGATGTACTATGGCTACACCTTC.

This clone was seen only a few times. The chain combines TRBV9 with TRBJ2-3; 9 nucleotides align to TRBD2. With V trimmed by 0 bases and J by 7 bases, 12 bases remained unmatched. The germline gives CDR1 SGDLS, CDR2 YYNGEE. CDR3 size: 17 residues. CDR3 protein: CASSVDPVAGAVNTQYF. CDR3 nucleotides: TGTGCCAGCAGCGTAGACCCGGTAGCGGGGGCCGTTAATACGCAGTATTTT.

V usage is TRBV5-6 and J usage is TRBJ1-1; D uncertain. Germline-derived CDR1 and CDR2 are SGHDT and YYEEEE. CDR3 length equals 12 residues. V lost 4 bases and J 7 bases, leaving 11 bases between the germline ends. CDR3 in DNA: TGTGCCAGCAGCCTGGGCGGCTTTGAAGCTTTCTTT. This codes for CASSLGGFEAFF.

The chain is built from TRBV23-1 and TRBJ2-5; D may be TRBD2 (5 bases). TRBV23-1 is known as an ORF, though its function is uncertain. Trimming shortened V by 4 bases and J by 2 bases, and 5 bases separated the two germline ends. The CDR3 sequence is 12 residues long. The chain's CDR3 is CASSRGQETQYF. As DNA, the CDR3 is TGCGCCAGCAGTCGAGGGCAAGAGACCCAGTACTTC.

The chain couples TRBV10-3 to TRBJ1-5, with 7 bases lining up with TRBD1. The V gene's germline CDR1 is ENHRY and CDR2 SYGVKD. This CDR3 is built from 13 residues. The V segment lost 3 bases and the J segment 7 bases; nucleotides outside the gene matches: 3. The CDR3: CAISDRGGQPQHF. The CDR3 DNA sequence: TGTGCCATCAGTGACAGGGGGGGGCAGCCCCAGCATTTT.

This clone has more than one count but fewer than ten. The V call is TRBV7-2, the J call TRBJ1-3, with D uncertain. V was trimmed by 5 bases and J by 2 bases, leaving 10 bases between them. CDR3 length: 14 residues. Germline V gene sequence: CDR1 SGHTA, CDR2 FQGNSA. CDR3 bases: TGTGCCAGCAGCCCCCAAAGTACTGGAAACACCATATATTTT. Translation gives CASSPQSTGNTIYF.

The V call is TRBV29-1, the J call TRBJ2-1; weak D call: TRBD2 (7 bases). CDR3 length: 15 residues. Germline CDR1 and CDR2: SQVTM and ANQGSEA. V shed 7 bases and J shed 7 bases, with 23 bases lying between them. The CDR3 loop is CSAARGDIVYNEQFF. In DNA form, the CDR3 reads TGCAGCGCCGCACGGGGGGACATTGTCTATAATGAGCAGTTCTTC.

This chain uses TRBV27 with TRBJ2-2; weak D call: TRBD1 (7 bases). Germline CDR1 MNHEY, CDR2 SMNVEV (reference sequence). The CDR3 sequence is 15 residues long. Between the trimmed V and J ends, which lost 6 bases and 2 bases, there was a span of 13 bases. CDR3 region: CASRRGQLNTGELFF. CDR3 coding DNA: TGTGCCAGCAGGCGGGGACAGTTAAACACCGGGGAGCTGTTTTTT.

The genes are TRBV5-6 and TRBJ2-2, with 9 bases that match TRBD1. The germline CDR1 and CDR2 sequences are SGHDT and YYEEEE. V lost 3 bases and J lost 0; bases outside the gene matches: 0. CDR3 length: 15 residues. The CDR3 here is CASSWDRANTGELFF. The CDR3 bases are TGTGCCAGCAGCTGGGACAGGGCGAACACCGGGGAGCTGTTTTTT.

This chain connects TRBV5-1 to TRBJ2-5; possible D gene TRBD1, 6 bases. The length of the CDR3 is 15 residues. CDR1 and CDR2 from the germline V gene are SGHRS and YFSETQ. Trimming took off 4 bases at V and 5 bases at J, with 18 bases between the two ends. The CDR3 reads CASSPVANREETQYF. CDR3 nucleotide sequence: TGCGCCAGCAGCCCCGTCGCGAACAGGGAGGAGACCCAGTACTTC.

CDR3 DNA: TGTGCCAGCAGTCCGCCGGGGACAGGGTTATTAAGAGAGCAGTACTTC. As protein: CASSPPGTGLLREQYF. The chain is built from TRBV27 and TRBJ2-7, with 9 bases fitting TRBD1. V lost 5 bases, J lost 7 bases, and 15 bases stayed unmatched. Germline V gene lookup returns CDR1 MNHEY and CDR2 SMNVEV (reference sequence). The CDR3 extends over 16 amino acids.

The chain carries TRBV7-3 and TRBJ2-2, with D unresolved. The CDR3 consists of 15 residues. The germline CDR1 and CDR2 sequences are SGHTA and FQGTGA. V was clipped by 6 bases and J by 3 bases, with 14 bases between them. CDR3 region: CASSYIERHTGELFF. CDR3 sequence (DNA): TGTGCCAGCAGTTACATCGAGAGGCACACCGGGGAGCTGTTTTTT.